Below, one TCR beta chain is given with its context. Original analysis: Using reference gene primer amplification, nucleated cell counts were estimated. Assay used: immunoSEQ multiplex PCR; TCRdb lists only in-frame clones, some missing. V and J calls and clone size are as listed in that table; D and trimming were resolved from the DNA. The sample includes about 130,000 clones, 70% to 85% seen only once; the top ten take 12%. V was shortened by 7 bases and J by 4 bases, with 14 bases between the two germline ends. This CDR3 is 13 amino acids long. The V gene's germline CDR1 is GTSNPN and CDR2 SVGIG (reference sequence). This sample stems from a study of blood T cell repertoires in COVID-19. Overall study context: Spain, Italy and the United States supplied samples that represented acute and convalescent COVID-19. Sources were T cells, B-cell-depleted T cells, or PBMCs; the material itself was cDNA or gDNA.

The sequenced material came from peripheral blood. This chain links TRBV30 with TRBJ1-5, with D possibly being TRBD1 (5 bases). The receptor was derived from a woman aged 60-75 years with acute or convalescent COVID-19. The CDR3 sequence is CAFADGGNQPQHF. The CDR3 DNA is TGTGCCTTCGCGGACGGGGGAAATCAGCCCCAGCATTTT.